Here is one TCR beta chain with its context. This sample is part of a study of OX40 agonist ivuxolimab in advanced cancers. The length of the CDR3 is 12 residues. V was shortened by 4 bases and J by 0 bases, with 3 bases between the two germline ends. CDR1 and CDR2 (germline): SGDLS, YYNGEE. The protocol was immunoSEQ multiplex PCR, while the TCRdb copy is restricted to in-frame clones and leaves out a portion. The table includes around 98,000 clones, roughly 89% detected once. The TCR was taken from an adult with an advanced solid tumor such as melanoma, head and neck, liver or kidney cancer. The specimen was CD4+ or CD8+ T cells sorted from blood, collected in a trial of the OX40 agonist ivuxolimab. This chain connects TRBV9 to TRBJ2-3; D unresolved. CDR3 DNA sequence: TGTGCCAGCAGCCAAAGCACAGATACGCAGTATTTT. Translated: CASSQSTDTQYF.